A single sample gave rise to the 17 T cell receptor beta chains below, sequenced in a study of CD8+ T cells in alopecia areata. Extraction and reverse transcription of RNA yielded cDNA as the sequencing template. Sequencing used immunoSEQ multiplex PCR; TCRdb keeps in-frame clones, though not all of them. This sample has 65,000 to 90,000 clones, with 51% found just once. Sequenced sample: NKG2D-high CD8+ T cells sorted from blood. Receptors originate from a human donor with alopecia areata.

The chain links TRBV25-1 to TRBJ1-5; D is ambiguous. Germline V CDR1 and CDR2: MGHDK, SYGVNS. The CDR3 is 14 amino acids. Trimming cost V 2 bases and J 4 bases, with 9 bases left between them. CDR3 residues: CASSELIVNQPQHF. In DNA form, the CDR3 reads TGTGCCAGCAGTGAACTTATAGTAAATCAGCCCCAGCATTTT.

Only a few counts were recorded for this clone. V and J are TRBV19 and TRBJ2-5, with TRBD2 matching over 9 bases. CDR1 and CDR2 from the germline V gene are LNHDA and SQIVND (reference sequence). Trimming removed 8 bases from V and 5 bases from J; junction bases left unmatched: 9. There are 14 residues in the CDR3. DNA for the CDR3: TGTGCCAGTGCAACCGGGACTAGCTATGAGACCCAGTACTTC. Translating it yields CASATGTSYETQYF.

A few counts support this clone. This chain uses TRBV23-1 with TRBJ2-4; D not resolved. Being an ORF, TRBV23-1 has a function that is uncertain. V lost 0 bases, J lost 1 base, and 7 bases lay in between. The CDR3 length is 15 residues. The CDR3 sequence: CASSQSLGAKNIQYF. DNA of the CDR3: TGCGCCAGCAGTCAATCTCTGGGGGCCAAAAACATTCAGTACTTC.

DNA of the CDR3: TGTGCCAGCAGCCCCGGTGCTAACTATGGCTACACCTTC. Amino acids: CASSPGANYGYTF. The chain combines TRBV7-9 with TRBJ1-2; D unclear. Germline-derived CDR1 and CDR2 are SEHNR and FQNEAQ (reference sequence). Trimming removed 5 bases from V and 0 bases from J, with 7 bases in between. This CDR3 has 13 residues.

The V gene is TRBV27, the J gene TRBJ2-5, with TRBD2 as a possible D gene (5 bases). Per the germline V gene, CDR1 is MNHEY and CDR2 is SMNVEV (reference sequence). CDR3 length: 13 residues. V was cut by 6 bases and J by 4 bases, with 12 bases left in between. CDR3 DNA: TGTGCCAGCAGATCCGGGGTGGGAGAGACCCAGTACTTC. Translating it yields CASRSGVGETQYF.

The CDR3 DNA is TGTGCCAGCAAGGAAGGAGCGGGGTACGAGCAGTACTTC. The encoded protein is CASKEGAGYEQYF. The chain combines TRBV27 with TRBJ2-7; the match to TRBD2 covers 7 bases. This CDR3 has 13 residues. V was pared by 7 bases and J by 4 bases, with 7 bases of the junction left unmatched. Germline V lookup: CDR1 MNHEY, CDR2 SMNVEV (reference sequence).

V is TRBV4-3 and J is TRBJ2-1; the match to TRBD2 covers 8 bases. The CDR3 has 16 amino acids. CDR1 is LGHNA and CDR2 is YSLEER in the germline V gene. V gave up 2 bases and J gave up 5 bases; unmatched junction bases: 8. DNA for the CDR3: TGCGCCAGCAGCCAATGGGAGACTAGCGCCGACAATGAGCAGTTCTTC. This encodes CASSQWETSADNEQFF.

The CDR3 region is CASSLGQSYNEQFF. CDR3 in DNA: TGTGCCAGCAGCTTGGGGCAGTCCTACAATGAGCAGTTCTTC. The rearrangement joins TRBV5-6 to TRBJ2-1; no firm D call. The germline gives CDR1 SGHDT, CDR2 YYEEEE. The V end lost 0 bases, the J end lost 1 base, and 5 bases lay between the germline ends. The CDR3 has 14 amino acids. The complete variable domain, with remaining parts taken from reference TRBV5-6 and TRBJ2-1, reads DAGVTQSPTHLIKTRGQQVTLRCSPKSGHDTVSWYQQALGQGPQFIFQYYEEEERQRGNFPDRFSGHQFPNYSSELNVNALLLGDSALYLCASSLGQSYNEQFFGPGTRLTVL.

This sequence joins TRBV30 and TRBJ2-7, with 7 nucleotides matching TRBD1. Germline V CDR1 and CDR2: GTSNPN, SVGIG (reference sequence). V was clipped by 0 bases and J by 5 bases; unmatched bases: 1. This CDR3 is 12 amino acids long. The CDR3 DNA is TGTGCCTGGAGTGTAGGGGGCCACGAGCAGTACTTC. Its protein is CAWSVGGHEQYF.

This chain links TRBV30 with TRBJ2-6, with D perhaps TRBD1 (6 bases). The CDR3 runs 18 residues. The germline CDR1 and CDR2 sequences are GTSNPN and SVGIG (reference sequence). The V end was cut by 1 base, the J end by 4 bases, with 20 bases between. The CDR3 bases are TGTGCCTGGAGTGAACAGGGTCTTAGCCCAACCGGGGCCAACGTCCTGACTTTC. Amino acid sequence: CAWSEQGLSPTGANVLTF.

This chain uses TRBV28 with TRBJ2-1, with TRBD1 identical over 7 bases. Trimming removed 7 bases from V and 0 bases from J; junction bases left unmatched: 6. CDR3 size: 15 residues. The V gene's germline CDR1 is MDHEN and CDR2 SYDVKM. DNA of the CDR3: TGTGCCAGCACTACCGACAGGGTCTCCTACAATGAGCAGTTCTTC. This encodes CASTTDRVSYNEQFF. Variable domain in full (rest from reference TRBV28 and TRBJ2-1): DVKVTQSSRYLVKRTGEKVFLECVQDMDHENMFWYRQDPGLGLRLIYFSYDVKMKEKGDIPEGYSVSREKKERFSLILESASTNQTSMYLCASTTDRVSYNEQFFGPGTRLTVL.

There are a few counts of this clone. The chain recombines TRBV5-1 with TRBJ2-1, with a possible D match to TRBD2 (6 bases). Per germline, CDR1 SGHRS and CDR2 YFSETQ. The CDR3 is made up of 14 amino acids. Trimming removed 7 bases from V and 2 bases from J, with 13 bases in between. The CDR3, as DNA: TGCGCCAGCGGCGGGACGCTCGCCTACAATGAGCAGTTCTTC. Translated, it gives CASGGTLAYNEQFF.

The V gene is TRBV5-4, the J gene TRBJ2-5; maybe TRBD2 (5 bases). Germline V gene sequence: CDR1 SGHNT, CDR2 YYREEE (reference sequence). The V and J ends lost 2 bases and 2 bases respectively, with 16 bases between them. The CDR3 contains 16 residues. The CDR3 DNA follows: TGTGCCAGCAGCTTTGGCAGCGGTCCCCCACAAGAGACCCAGTACTTC. Its translation is CASSFGSGPPQETQYF.

The V and J genes are TRBV25-1 and TRBJ2-4; the match to TRBD2 covers 12 bases. Germline CDR1 MGHDK, CDR2 SYGVNS. This CDR3 spans 14 amino acids. The J segment lost 6 bases and the V segment lost 4 bases, leaving 1 base of the junction unmatched. The CDR3 loop reads CASSATSGRNIQYF. CDR3 nucleotide sequence: TGTGCCAGCAGTGCGACTAGCGGGAGAAACATTCAGTACTTC.

This clone showed up just a few times. This chain joins TRBV2 and TRBJ2-1, with 8 nucleotides matching TRBD2. The CDR3 consists of 12 residues. Germline V gene sequence: CDR1 SNHLY, CDR2 FYNNEI. Unmatched junction bases numbered 2, after V lost 6 bases and J lost 7 bases. For the CDR3, the DNA is TGTGCCAGCAGGGGACTAGTAAATGAGCAGTTCTTC. It codes for CASRGLVNEQFF.

This chain links TRBV5-1 with TRBJ2-1; 10 bases agree with TRBD2. V trimming: 0 bases; J trimming: 8 bases; junction bases outside the gene matches: 11. Germline CDR1 and CDR2: SGHRS and YFSETQ. The CDR3 contains 17 residues. The CDR3 DNA reads as TGCGCCAGCAGCTTGGCAGCGGGGGGGCAGGTAGACGATGAGCAGTTCTTC. Translation: CASSLAAGGQVDDEQFF.

The sample holds a few counts of this clone. The chain combines TRBV28 with TRBJ1-1; weak D call: TRBD1 (6 bases). V gave up 6 bases and J gave up 0 bases, with 17 bases separating them. CDR3 length equals 16 residues. Per the germline V gene, CDR1 is MDHEN and CDR2 is SYDVKM. The CDR3 DNA is TGTGCCAGCAGCTCGCCACAGGGCTATATGAACACTGAAGCTTTCTTT. Residues: CASSSPQGYMNTEAFF.